These T cell receptor beta chains were read from a single sample in a study of T cells in Graves' hyperthyroidism and ophthalmopathy. TCRdb fed the multiplex PCR reads into MiXCR, producing one record per CDR3 protein. Of around 610,000 distinct CDR3 sequences detected, about 14% appear once; the ten largest clones hold about 4.5%. The material sequenced was blood. The receptors derive from a middle-aged woman with Graves' ophthalmopathy. Both conserved end residues are part of each CDR3. Fields, in order: J gene, D gene, V gene, clone size, CDR3 protein, CDR3 DNA. D genes are given only for firm matches. Size is stated for part of the rows, as once, few or many counts, or as a class when the clone is expanded.

TRBJ2-5,NA,TRBV3-1,NA,CASSQVRTGAETQYF,TGTGCCAGCAGCCAAGTGAGGACTGGGGCCGAGACCCAGTACTTC
TRBJ1-1,NA,TRBV28,NA,CASSPDRAGMGTEAFF,TGTGCCAGCAGCCCTGACCGCGCAGGGATGGGCACTGAAGCTTTCTTT
TRBJ1-1,NA,TRBV27,many,CASSSGVNTEAFF,TGTGCCAGCAGTTCAGGCGTGAACACTGAAGCTTTCTTT
TRBJ2-7,TRBD1,TRBV28,NA,CASSSLGTGGYGVYEQYF,TGTGCCAGCAGTTCCCTTGGGACAGGGGGCTACGGCGTCTACGAGCAGTACTTC
TRBJ2-7,NA,TRBV7-2,many,CASSLMGRDYEQYF,TGTGCCAGCAGCTTAATGGGGAGAGACTACGAGCAGTACTTC
TRBJ1-1,NA,TRBV20-1,many,CSARVPGNTEAFF,TGCAGTGCTAGAGTGCCGGGAAACACTGAAGCTTTCTTT
TRBJ2-7,TRBD2,TRBV12-3/TRBV12-4,NA,CASRAGLGYEQQF,TGTGCCAGCAGGGCGGGACTAGGCTACGAGCAGCAGTTC
TRBJ2-5,TRBD2,TRBV28,many,CASRETSGRVGETQYF,TGTGCCAGCAGAGAGACTAGCGGGAGAGTCGGGGAGACCCAGTACTTC
TRBJ2-3,TRBD2,TRBV5-1,NA,CASRASGNTDTQYF,TGCGCCAGCAGGGCTAGCGGGAACACAGATACGCAGTATTTT
TRBJ2-7,TRBD2,TRBV20-1,few,CSARDLAGIYKQYF,TGCAGTGCTAGGGACCTAGCGGGGATCTACAAGCAGTACTTC
TRBJ2-7,NA,TRBV6-1,many,CASSAGIYEQYF,TGTGCCAGCAGCGCCGGAATCTACGAGCAGTACTTC
TRBJ2-4,NA,TRBV30,few,CAWSPGPQPSQYF,TGTGCCTGGAGTCCGGGACCCCAGCCTAGTCAGTACTTC
TRBJ1-2,NA,TRBV24-1,NA,CATSDSGQYGYTF,TGTGCCACCAGTGACAGTGGACAGTATGGCTACACCTTC
TRBJ2-5,TRBD2,TRBV24-1,NA,CATSDPPSGGRGETQYF,TGTGCCACCAGTGATCCACCTAGCGGGGGTAGGGGAGAGACCCAGTACTTC
TRBJ2-7,NA,TRBV28,NA,CASSSYGGHEQYF,TGTGCCAGCAGTTCTTACGGGGGCCACGAGCAGTACTTC
TRBJ2-5,NA,TRBV7-2,many,CASSPQGGWGETQYF,TGTGCCAGCAGCCCCCAAGGCGGCTGGGGGGAGACCCAGTACTTC
TRBJ1-2,TRBD1,TRBV12-3/TRBV12-4,many,CASRKQGAFAGYTF,TGTGCCAGCAGGAAACAGGGGGCTTTCGCTGGCTACACCTTC